This entry lists 8 T cell receptor beta chains sequenced from one sample in a study of cytomegalovirus exposure and HLA in healthy donors. The PCR contained 60 Vbeta and 13 Jbeta primers. Clones were sequenced by immunoSEQ multiplex PCR, and TCRdb holds only the in-frame ones, with some missing. The sample includes 120,000 or so clones, 73% of them seen just once. The sequenced sample was PBMCs. These TCRs come from a middle-aged woman in good health and CMV-seronegative.

The chain recombines TRBV9 with TRBJ2-7; 10 bases match TRBD2. Germline CDR1 SGDLS, CDR2 YYNGEE. This CDR3 is 15 amino acids long. V lost 0 bases to trimming and J lost 4 bases; unmatched junction nucleotides: 4. The CDR3 loop reads CASSVEGTSEYEQYF. The CDR3 DNA reads as TGTGCCAGCAGCGTAGAAGGGACTAGCGAATACGAGCAGTACTTC. The full variable domain, rest sourced from reference TRBV9 and TRBJ2-7, is DSGVTQTPKHLITATGQRVTLRCSPRSGDLSVYWYQQSLDQGLQFLIQYYNGEERAKGNILERFSAQQFPDLHSELNLSSLELGDSALYFCASSVEGTSEYEQYFGPGTRLTVT.

The chain has TRBV6-1 and TRBJ1-6, with D maybe TRBD1 (5 bases). Germline V lookup: CDR1 MNHNS, CDR2 SASEGT. Trimming removed 5 bases at V and 8 bases at J, with 13 bases between. There are 14 residues in the CDR3. Written as DNA, the CDR3 is TGTGCCAGCAGTATGGGGAGGGGTTATTCACCCCTCCACTTT. It specifies CASSMGRGYSPLHF.

The J gene is TRBJ1-3, the V gene TRBV4-2; the D gene is possibly TRBD1 (5 bases). CDR3 length equals 15 residues. Trimming took off 0 bases at V and 2 bases at J, with 8 bases between the two ends. Germline V gene sequence: CDR1 LGHNA, CDR2 YNFKEQ. CDR3 in DNA: TGTGCCAGCAGCCAAGATAGACAGCCTGGAAACACCATATATTTT. It encodes CASSQDRQPGNTIYF.

This chain connects TRBV19 to TRBJ1-5, with D perhaps matching TRBD1 (6 bases). Trimming removed 4 bases from V and 9 bases from J, with 16 bases in between. This CDR3 has 14 amino acids. Germline V gene lookup returns CDR1 LNHDA and CDR2 SQIVND (reference sequence). The CDR3 nucleotides read TGTGCCAGTAGTACGAAGGGGGATTCGGGGCCCCAGCATTTT. Protein product: CASSTKGDSGPQHF.

The V call is TRBV6-6, the J call TRBJ2-7; 7 bases are shared with TRBD2. Per the germline V gene, CDR1 is MNHNY and CDR2 is SVGAGI (reference sequence). The V and J ends lost 2 bases and 2 bases, in that order; junction bases with no gene match: 3. The CDR3 contains 14 residues. The CDR3 DNA reads as TGTGCCAGCAGTTACGGCGGGGGAACCTACGAGCAGTACTTC. Encoded protein: CASSYGGGTYEQYF.

CDR3: CAGTSITRGIYEQYF. CDR3 nucleotides: TGTGCCGGCACCTCAATTACCCGGGGGATCTACGAGCAGTACTTC. The V call is TRBV6-5, the J call TRBJ2-7; D perhaps matches TRBD2 (6 bases). This CDR3 spans 15 amino acids. Germline values: CDR1 MNHEY, CDR2 SVGAGI. The ends were cut back, 11 bases at V and 3 bases at J, with 23 bases in the middle.

The V and J genes are TRBV7-2 and TRBJ2-2; 10 bases map to TRBD2. The V segment lost 2 bases and the J segment 2 bases; nucleotides outside the gene matches: 8. Germline V gene data show CDR1 as SGHTA and CDR2 as FQGNSA. This CDR3 is 18 amino acids long. CDR3 amino acids: CASSLWPGLAENTGELFF. In DNA form, the CDR3 reads TGTGCCAGCAGCTTATGGCCCGGACTAGCGGAAAACACCGGGGAGCTGTTTTTT.

The V call is TRBV4-1, the J call TRBJ1-6; 9 bases agree with TRBD1. J lost 8 bases, V lost 0 bases, and 5 bases had no gene match. Germline-derived CDR1 and CDR2 are MGHRA and YSYEKL. The CDR3 is made up of 16 amino acids. CDR3 in amino acids: CASSQEMGQGYSPLHF. In DNA, the CDR3 is TGCGCCAGCAGCCAAGAGATGGGACAGGGTTATTCACCCCTCCACTTT.